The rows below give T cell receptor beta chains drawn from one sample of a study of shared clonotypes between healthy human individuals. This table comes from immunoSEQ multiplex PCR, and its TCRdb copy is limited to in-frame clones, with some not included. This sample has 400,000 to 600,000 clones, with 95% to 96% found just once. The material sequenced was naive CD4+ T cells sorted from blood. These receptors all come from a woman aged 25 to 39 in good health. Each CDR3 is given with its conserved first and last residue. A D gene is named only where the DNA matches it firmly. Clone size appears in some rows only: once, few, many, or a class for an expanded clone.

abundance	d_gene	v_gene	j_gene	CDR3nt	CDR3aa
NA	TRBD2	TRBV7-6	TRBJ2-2	TGTGCCAGCAGCTTAGTGGAGGCGGGAGCAAACACCGGGGAGCTGTTTTTT	CASSLVEAGANTGELFF
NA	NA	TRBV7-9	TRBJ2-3	TGTGCCAGCAGCTTAATGTCGCAGATAAGCACAGATACGCAGTATTTT	CASSLMSQISTDTQYF
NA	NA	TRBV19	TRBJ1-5	TGTGCCAGTAGTATCGCGGGGGGAGGCAATCAGCCCCAGCATTTT	CASSIAGGGNQPQHF
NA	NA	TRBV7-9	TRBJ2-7	TGTGCCAGCAGCCAACAGGGTCTCCCTTGGTACGAGCAGTACTTC	CASSQQGLPWYEQYF
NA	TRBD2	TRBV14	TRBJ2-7	TGTGCCAGCAGCCAAGCCGCACTAGCGGTAGGCTACGAGCAGTACTTC	CASSQAALAVGYEQYF
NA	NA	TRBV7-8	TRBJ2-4	TGTGCCAGCAGCTTAGGGGTGAGCGCACGACAAAACATTCAGTACTTC	CASSLGVSARQNIQYF
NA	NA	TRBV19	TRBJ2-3	TGTGCCAGTACAGGGATCGTCGGCACAGATACGCAGTATTTT	CASTGIVGTDTQYF
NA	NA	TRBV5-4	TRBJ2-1	TGTGCCAGCAGCGGATCCCCGGGACTTGTAGATGAGCAGTTCTTC	CASSGSPGLVDEQFF
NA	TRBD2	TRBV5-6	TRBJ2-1	TGTGCCAGCAGAAAGGTTCCGGGACTAGTCTCTCGTTCCTACAATGAGCAGTTCTTC	CASRKVPGLVSRSYNEQFF
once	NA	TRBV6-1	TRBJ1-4	TGTGCCAGCAGTGCTCTCCGTCCCCAATGGGAAAAACTGTTTTTT	CASSALRPQWEKLFF
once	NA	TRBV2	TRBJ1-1	TGTGCCAGCAGTGATGTCGGCTACATGAACACTGAAGCTTTCTTT	CASSDVGYMNTEAFF
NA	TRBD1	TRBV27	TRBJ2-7	TGTGCCACTATGGGACAGGCCCCCCCCTACGAGCAGTACTTC	CATMGQAPPYEQYF
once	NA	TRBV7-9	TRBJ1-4	TGTGCCAGCAGCTTAGCAGGGGCTGGTGAAAAACTGTTTTTT	CASSLAGAGEKLFF
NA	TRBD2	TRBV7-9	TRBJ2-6	TGTGCCAGCAGGCTGGCGGGAGAGGCTGGGGCCAACGTCCTGACTTTC	CASRLAGEAGANVLTF
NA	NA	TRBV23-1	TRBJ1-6	TGCGCCACCCTCCTTATAGCGGGGGAGAAGTCACCCCTCCACTTT	CATLLIAGEKSPLHF
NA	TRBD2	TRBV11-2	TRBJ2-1	TGTGCCAGCAGCCGGACGTCTCTAGCGGGAGCCTACAATGAGCAGTTCTTC	CASSRTSLAGAYNEQFF
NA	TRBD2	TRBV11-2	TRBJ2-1	TGTGCCAGCAGCAGTCGACTAGCGGATTACAATGAGCAGTTCTTC	CASSSRLADYNEQFF
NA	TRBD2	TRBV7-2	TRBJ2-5	TGTGCCAGCAAACGGGGACTAGCCCACCAAGAGACCCAGTACTTC	CASKRGLAHQETQYF
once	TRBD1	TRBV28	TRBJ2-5	TGTGCCAGCAGTTTAAGCCCCGTATGGGGACAGGGAAGGGAGACCCAGTACTTC	CASSLSPVWGQGRETQYF
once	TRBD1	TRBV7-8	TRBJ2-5	TGTGCCAGCAGCTTTCGGACAGGACAAGAGACCCAGTACTTC	CASSFRTGQETQYF
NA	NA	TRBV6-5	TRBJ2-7	TGTGCCAGCAGTTACGAAGGACAGAGCTCCTACGAGCAGTACTTC	CASSYEGQSSYEQYF
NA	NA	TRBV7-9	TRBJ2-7	TGTGCCAGCAGCCAAACTAGCTACGAGCAGTACTTC	CASSQTSYEQYF
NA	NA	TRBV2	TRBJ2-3	TGTGCCAGCCGCGTCGATAACACAGATACGCAGTATTTT	CASRVDNTDTQYF
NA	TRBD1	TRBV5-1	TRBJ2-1	TGCGCCAGCAGCAGAGGACAGGAAAGGTTAATGAATGAGCAGTTCTTC	CASSRGQERLMNEQFF
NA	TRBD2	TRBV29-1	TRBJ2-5	TGCAGCGTTTCCCCTCGACTAGCTGGTGAGACCCAGTACTTC	CSVSPRLAGETQYF
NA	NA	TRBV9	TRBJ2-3	TGTGCCAGCAGCCCTGCGAGTGGGAGTATTTATACGCAGTATTTT	CASSPASGSIYTQYF
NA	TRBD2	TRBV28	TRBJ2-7	TGTGCCAGCAGTTCCGCTGGGACTAGCGAAACCTACGAGCAGTACTTC	CASSSAGTSETYEQYF
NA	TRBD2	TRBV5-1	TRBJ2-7	TGCGCCAGCAGTTCGGGGGGCGGGAGGGCCACCTACGAGCAGTACTTC	CASSSGGGRATYEQYF
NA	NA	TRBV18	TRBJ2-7	TGTGCCAGCTCACCACTCGACAGCTTTTACGAGCAGTACTTC	CASSPLDSFYEQYF
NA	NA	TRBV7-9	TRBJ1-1	TGTGCCAGCACCTTTGACAGGAACACTGAAGCTTTCTTT	CASTFDRNTEAFF
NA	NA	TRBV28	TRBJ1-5	TGTGCCAGCATTCCCCGGCCTAGCAATCAGCCCCAGCATTTT	CASIPRPSNQPQHF
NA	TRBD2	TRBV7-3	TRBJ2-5	TGTGCCAGCAGCCCCCCAGCGGGAGAACTCGGGACCCAGTACTTC	CASSPPAGELGTQYF
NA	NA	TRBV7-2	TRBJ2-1	TGTGCCAGCAGCTTAATACAGCCCTACAATGAGCAGTTCTTC	CASSLIQPYNEQFF
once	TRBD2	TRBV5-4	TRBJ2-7	TGTGCCAGCAGCTTGGGGGGACTAGCGGGAGGGTTACCCTACGAGCAGTACTTC	CASSLGGLAGGLPYEQYF
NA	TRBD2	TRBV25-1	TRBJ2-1	TGTGCCAGCAGTGAGACCGGACTAGCGGGGTCCTACAATGAGCAGTTCTTC	CASSETGLAGSYNEQFF
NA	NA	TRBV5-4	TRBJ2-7	TGTGCCAGCAGCCGGGGCCGGGCCGCGTCTGGGGAGCAGTACTTC	CASSRGRAASGEQYF
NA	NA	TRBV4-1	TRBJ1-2	TGCGCCAGCAGCCCCTACACCTCCGAAGGCTACACCTTC	CASSPYTSEGYTF
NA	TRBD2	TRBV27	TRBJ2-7	TGTGCCAGCAGTGGGACTAGCGCTGCCTACGAGCAGTACTTC	CASSGTSAAYEQYF
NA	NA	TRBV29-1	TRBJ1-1	TGCAGCGTTGAGGACGTGAACACTGAAGCTTTCTTT	CSVEDVNTEAFF
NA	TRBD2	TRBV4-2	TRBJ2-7	TGTGCCAGCAGCCAAGGGCCGGAGGCGGGGGACTACGAGCAGTACTTC	CASSQGPEAGDYEQYF
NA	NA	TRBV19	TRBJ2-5	TGTGCCAGTAGGTCTGGGGAGACCCAGTACTTC	CASRSGETQYF
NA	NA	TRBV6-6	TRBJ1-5	TGTGCCAGCAGTTACTCTTGGCAGGGTAGCAATCAGCCCCAGCATTTT	CASSYSWQGSNQPQHF
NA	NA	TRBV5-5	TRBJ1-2	TGTGCCAGCAGCTTGGGCCCCCTCAGTAACTATGGCTACACCTTC	CASSLGPLSNYGYTF
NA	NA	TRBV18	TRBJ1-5	TGTGCCAGCTCACCAGGGGGGGCTGAGAATCAGCCCCAGCATTTT	CASSPGGAENQPQHF
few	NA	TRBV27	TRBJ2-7	TGTGCCAGCAGCTCCCTCACAGCCTTCCCCGAGCAGTACTTC	CASSSLTAFPEQYF
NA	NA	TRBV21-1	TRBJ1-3	TGTGCCAGCACCCCGGGACAGGGCGCGAGCTCTGGAAACACCATATATTTT	CASTPGQGASSGNTIYF
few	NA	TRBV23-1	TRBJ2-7	TGCGCCAGCAGTAGGACCGTTCTGTGCTTC	CASSRTVLCF
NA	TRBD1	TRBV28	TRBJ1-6	TGTGCCAGCACCCCCGGACAGGGGAGATCACCCCTCCACTTT	CASTPGQGRSPLHF
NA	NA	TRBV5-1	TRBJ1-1	TGCGCCAGCAGCTTGGTGGGGATGAACACTGAAGCTTTCTTT	CASSLVGMNTEAFF
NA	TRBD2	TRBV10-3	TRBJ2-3	TGTGCCATCAGTGGAAGTCTAGCGGGAACTAGCACAGATACGCAGTATTTT	CAISGSLAGTSTDTQYF
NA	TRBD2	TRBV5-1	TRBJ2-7	TGCGCCAGCACCGTCGGACAGACCGGGACTAGCGGGAGCTTTTTCAACGAGCAGTACTTC	CASTVGQTGTSGSFFNEQYF
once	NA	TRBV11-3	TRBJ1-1	TGTGCCAGCAGCTTAGGAACAGGGAGGAAAACTGAAGCTTTCTTT	CASSLGTGRKTEAFF
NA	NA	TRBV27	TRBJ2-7	TGTGCCAGCAGTTTACCAGGGACCGAGCAGTACTTC	CASSLPGTEQYF
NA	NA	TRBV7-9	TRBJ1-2	TGTGCCAGCAGTGGGGACCGCGGCTACACCTTC	CASSGDRGYTF
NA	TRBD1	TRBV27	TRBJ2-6	TGTGCCAGCAGTAATTGGGACAGGCTTGTTAGGGCTGGGGCCAACGTCCTGACTTTC	CASSNWDRLVRAGANVLTF
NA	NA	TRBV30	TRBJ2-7	TGTGCCTGGACGCGCCTGGCAGGGCTTGATGAGCAGTACTTC	CAWTRLAGLDEQYF
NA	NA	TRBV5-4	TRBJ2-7	TGTGCCAGCAGCTCCCGAGCAGGAAACCCCTACGAGCAGTACTTC	CASSSRAGNPYEQYF
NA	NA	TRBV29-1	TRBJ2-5	TGCAGCGTTGTCCGAGAGACCCAGTACTTC	CSVVRETQYF
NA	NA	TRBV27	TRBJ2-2	TGTGCCAGCACCTCTGCGAACGCGAACACCGGGGAGCTGTTTTTT	CASTSANANTGELFF